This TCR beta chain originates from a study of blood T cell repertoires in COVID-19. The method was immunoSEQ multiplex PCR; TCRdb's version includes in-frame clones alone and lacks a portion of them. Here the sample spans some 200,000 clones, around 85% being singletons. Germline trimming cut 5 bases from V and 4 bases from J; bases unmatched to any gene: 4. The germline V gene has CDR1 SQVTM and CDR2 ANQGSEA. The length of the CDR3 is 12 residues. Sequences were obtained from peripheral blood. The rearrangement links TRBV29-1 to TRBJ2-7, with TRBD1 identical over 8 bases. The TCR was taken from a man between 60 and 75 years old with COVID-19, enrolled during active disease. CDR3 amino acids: CSVQGAGYEQYF. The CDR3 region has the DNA TGCAGCGTTCAGGGGGCCGGTTACGAGCAGTACTTC.